This TCR gamma chain is drawn from a study of gamma-delta T cells after stem cell transplantation. By share, this clone ranks as medium-sized. Other nucleotide sequences in the sample specify the same CDR3. TCRdb re-called clones from the RT-PCR reads using CATT. Among approximately 1,800 gamma-chain clones, 3% to 4% were seen once, and the ten largest hold about 27%. The germline CDR1 and CDR2 sequences are GITISATS and ISYDGTV (reference sequence). V trimming: 4 bases; J trimming: 6 bases; junction bases outside the gene matches: 15. This CDR3 comprises 19 residues. The chain joins TRGV9 to TRGJP. The material sequenced was gamma-delta T cells. The sequence came from a human donor. It is not recorded whose cells these are; they may come from a transplant donor. This chain's CDR3 is CALWDPFRSGELGKKIKVF. As DNA, the CDR3 is TGTGCCTTGTGGGACCCTTTCCGGTCGGGAGAGTTGGGCAAAAAAATCAAGGTATTT.